What follows describes a single T cell receptor (beta chain). Its antigen remains unknown. Collection of blood occurred at baseline, at cycle 4 day 1, and at cycle 7 day 1. The data originate from a study of OX40 agonist ivuxolimab in advanced cancers. On the study more broadly: The patients got ivuxolimab, which is an agonistic anti-OX40 (CD134) antibody. Age averaged around 59 years (range roughly 23 to 90), and 82.7% were male. Study results and caveats: Doses of 0.1 to 3.0 mg/kg were accompanied by clonal expansion of CD4+ and CD8+ blood T cells by week 6.

Clones were sequenced by immunoSEQ multiplex PCR, and TCRdb holds only the in-frame ones, with some missing. The sample includes tens of thousands of clones, around nine tenths of them seen just once. The CDR3 length is 15 residues. V was cut by 0 bases and J by 4 bases, with 11 bases left in between. In germline, CDR1 is PRHDT, CDR2 FYEKMQ (reference sequence). The rearrangement uses TRBV13 and TRBJ2-3, with D tentatively TRBD1 or TRBD2 (5 bases each). The sequences come from CD4+ or CD8+ T cells sorted from blood, collected in a trial of the OX40 agonist ivuxolimab. The TCR was taken from an adult with an advanced solid tumor such as melanoma, head and neck, liver or kidney cancer. CDR3 region: CASSLGQGAADTQYF. CDR3 DNA: TGTGCCAGCAGCTTAGGTCAGGGAGCTGCAGATACGCAGTATTTT.